These 5 T cell receptor beta chains originate from one sample sequenced in a study of shared T cell receptors in the human thymus. The repertoire was sequenced with immunoSEQ multiplex PCR; TCRdb's copy has only in-frame clones and lacks some. The sample carries 700,000 to 750,000 clones, around 85% recorded once. These data also formed part of another study, on human thymus T cells.

Sequencing was performed on thymocytes. Receptors originate from a girl in the first two years of life with a congenital heart defect.

The chain combines TRBV5-3 with TRBJ1-5; 10 positions match TRBD1. TRBV5-3 is reported as an ORF; its role is uncertain. V was clipped by 10 bases and J by 0 bases; unmatched bases: 13. The CDR3 length is 17 residues. Here the CDR3 reads CAGGRGQGLNSNQPQHF. CDR3 bases: TGTGCCGGGGGTCGGGGACAGGGGCTAAATAGCAATCAGCCCCAGCATTTT.

The J gene is TRBJ1-6, the V gene TRBV11-2, with D perhaps matching TRBD1 (6 bases). Trimming stripped 4 bases from V and 10 bases from J, with 17 bases between. The CDR3 is made up of 15 amino acids. Germline V gene sequence: CDR1 SGHAT, CDR2 FQNNGV. The CDR3 protein is CASSYQGHGRSPLHF. The CDR3 region has the DNA TGTGCCAGCAGCTACCAGGGACACGGCCGGTCACCCCTCCACTTT.

The chain links TRBV21-1 to TRBJ1-1; the DNA was not used to check the table's D call, TRBD1. TRBV21-1 is a documented pseudogene. The CDR3 runs to 13 residues. As DNA, the CDR3 is TGTGCCAGCAGGGGGCCGGATGGGACTGAAGCTTTCTTT. It is translated as CASRGPDGTEAFF.

V and J are TRBV4-3 and TRBJ2-7, with a tentative D call TRBD1 (5 bases). Trimming shortened V by 2 bases and J by 2 bases, and 10 bases separated the two germline ends. The germline CDR1 and CDR2 sequences are LGHNA and YSLEER. The CDR3 is made up of 14 amino acids. CDR3 region: CASSQRQGTYEQYF. CDR3 bases: TGCGCCAGCAGCCAAAGGCAGGGTACCTACGAGCAGTACTTC.

The chain has TRBV7-9 and TRBJ1-4, with D perhaps TRBD1 (5 bases). The V and J ends lost 5 bases and 8 bases respectively, with 12 bases between them. This CDR3 is built from 13 residues. From germline, CDR1 is SEHNR and CDR2 FQNEAQ (reference sequence). As DNA, the CDR3 is TGTGCCAGCAGCCGCCCAGGGAGGGAAAAACTGTTTTTT. Protein product: CASSRPGREKLFF.